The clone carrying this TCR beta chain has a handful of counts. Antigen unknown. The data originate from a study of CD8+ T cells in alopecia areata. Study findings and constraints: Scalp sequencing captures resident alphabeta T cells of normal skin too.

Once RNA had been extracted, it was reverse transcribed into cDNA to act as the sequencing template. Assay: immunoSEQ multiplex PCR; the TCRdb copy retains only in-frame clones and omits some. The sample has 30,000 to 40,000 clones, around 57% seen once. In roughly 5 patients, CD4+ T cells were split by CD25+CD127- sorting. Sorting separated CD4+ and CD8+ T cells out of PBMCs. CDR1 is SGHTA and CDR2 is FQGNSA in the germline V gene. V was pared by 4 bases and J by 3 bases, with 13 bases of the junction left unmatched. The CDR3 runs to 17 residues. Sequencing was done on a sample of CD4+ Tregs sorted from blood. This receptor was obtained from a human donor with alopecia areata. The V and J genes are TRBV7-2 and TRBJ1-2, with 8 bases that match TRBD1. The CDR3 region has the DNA TGTGCCAGCAGCTCCCTAGGAGGGGACAGGTCGTACTATGGCTACACCTTC. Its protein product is CASSSLGGDRSYYGYTF.